This T cell receptor (beta chain) was recorded in a study of cytomegalovirus exposure and HLA in healthy donors. Whole-study findings and limits: In a later analysis, first-cohort TCR clusters were found to tend to co-occur in the 120 or so validation repertoires. Associated with cytomegalovirus, according to the listing, were 150 to 200 TCR beta chains.

The donors were part of the roughly 130-subject validation cohort, which stood apart from the roughly 700-subject first cohort. As concerns this clone: The antigen remains undetermined.

This CDR3 spans 14 amino acids. V lost 5 bases, J lost 4 bases, and 7 bases stayed unmatched. CDR1 is SGHRS, CDR2 YFSETQ, per germline. Sequenced by immunoSEQ multiplex PCR; TCRdb stores in-frame clones only, minus some. This sample has some 170,000 clones, with 86% found just once. The sequenced sample was PBMCs. This TCR came from a man between 18 and 29 years old in good health and CMV-seropositive. This chain connects TRBV5-1 to TRBJ2-7, with 9 bases identical to TRBD1. The CDR3 DNA sequence: TGCGCCAGCAGACAGGGGGCGTACGGGTACGAGCAGTACTTC. Translating gives CASRQGAYGYEQYF. The variable domain in full, with the rest retrieved from reference TRBV5-1 and TRBJ2-7, is KAGVTQTPRYLIKTRGQQVTLSCSPISGHRSVSWYQQTPGQGLQFLFEYFSETQRNKGNFPGRFSGRQFSNSRSEMNVSTLELGDSALYLCASRQGAYGYEQYFGPGTRLTVT.